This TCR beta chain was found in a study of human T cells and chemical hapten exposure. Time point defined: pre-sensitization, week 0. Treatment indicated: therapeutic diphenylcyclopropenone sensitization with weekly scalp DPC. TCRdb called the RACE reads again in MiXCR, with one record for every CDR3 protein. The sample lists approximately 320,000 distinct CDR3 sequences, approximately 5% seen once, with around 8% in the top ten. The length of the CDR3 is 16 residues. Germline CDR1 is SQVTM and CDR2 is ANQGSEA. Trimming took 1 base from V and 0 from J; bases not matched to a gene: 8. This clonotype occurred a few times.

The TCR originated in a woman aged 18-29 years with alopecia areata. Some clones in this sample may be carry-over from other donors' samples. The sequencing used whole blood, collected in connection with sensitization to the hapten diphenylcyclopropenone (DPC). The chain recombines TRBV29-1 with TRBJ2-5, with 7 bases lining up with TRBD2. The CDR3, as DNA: TGCAGCGTTGAAGGAGGGGAGGGGCTGTACCAAGAGACCCAGTACTTC. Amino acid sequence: CSVEGGEGLYQETQYF.